The 24 T cell receptor beta chains presented below share a single source sample, sequenced in a study of OX40 agonist ivuxolimab in advanced cancers. TCRdb's table, derived via immunoSEQ multiplex PCR, lists solely in-frame clones and lacks some. The sample lists about 52,000 clones, about 90% occurring once. The specimen was CD4+ or CD8+ T cells sorted from blood, collected in a trial of the OX40 agonist ivuxolimab. These receptors were taken from an adult with an advanced solid tumor such as melanoma, head and neck, liver or kidney cancer.

This clone appeared once. The chain combines TRBV5-1 with TRBJ1-4; D gene ambiguous. This CDR3 has 14 amino acids. The V end was cut by 2 bases, the J end by 7 bases, with 12 bases between. Germline-derived CDR1 and CDR2 are SGHRS and YFSETQ. The CDR3 loop reads CASSFGQQTEKLFF. The CDR3 DNA reads as TGCGCCAGCAGCTTCGGGCAGCAGACTGAAAAACTGTTTTTT. Filled out from reference TRBV5-1 and TRBJ1-4, the complete variable domain reads KAGVTQTPRYLIKTRGQQVTLSCSPISGHRSVSWYQQTPGQGLQFLFEYFSETQRNKGNFPGRFSGRQFSNSRSEMNVSTLELGDSALYLCASSFGQQTEKLFFGSGTQLSVL.

In DNA form, the CDR3 reads TGCAGCGTCGCGGGCGGGACAGGGTTCGATCAGCCCCAGCATTTT. Translating it yields CSVAGGTGFDQPQHF. V is TRBV29-1 and J is TRBJ1-5; 9 positions agree with TRBD1. The germline CDR1 and CDR2 sequences are SQVTM and ANQGSEA. Germline trimming cut 6 bases from V and 5 bases from J; bases unmatched to any gene: 11. The CDR3 length is 15 residues.

This chain links TRBV9 with TRBJ1-2; the match to TRBD1 covers 10 bases. The CDR3 extends over 15 amino acids. Germline V gene lookup returns CDR1 SGDLS and CDR2 YYNGEE. Unmatched junction bases numbered 10, after V lost 3 bases and J lost 8 bases. CDR3 nucleotides: TGTGCCAGCAGCGCAGACCCCGGGACAGGGGTCGGCTACACCTTC. This translates into CASSADPGTGVGYTF. The whole variable domain, filled in from reference TRBV9 and TRBJ1-2, reads DSGVTQTPKHLITATGQRVTLRCSPRSGDLSVYWYQQSLDQGLQFLIQYYNGEERAKGNILERFSAQQFPDLHSELNLSSLELGDSALYFCASSADPGTGVGYTFGSGTRLTVV.

The gene calls are TRBV6-6 and TRBJ1-5; D is possibly TRBD1 (6 bases). The CDR3 length is 15 residues. Germline-derived CDR1 and CDR2 are MNHNY and SVGAGI (reference sequence). With 7 bases removed from V and 1 base from J, the gap between germline ends came to 14 bases. CDR3 DNA: TGTGCCAGCACCAACTCGGGGGGCAGCAATCAGCCCCAGCATTTT. It codes for CASTNSGGSNQPQHF.

The CDR3 loop is CASTETSFYNEQFF. The CDR3 nucleotides are TGCGCCAGCACCGAGACTAGCTTCTACAATGAGCAGTTCTTC. This chain connects TRBV5-1 to TRBJ2-1, with 7 nucleotides matching TRBD2. CDR1 is SGHRS and CDR2 is YFSETQ in the germline V gene. The J segment lost 3 bases and the V segment lost 6 bases, leaving 6 bases of the junction unmatched. This CDR3 is 14 amino acids long.

The rearrangement uses TRBV14 and TRBJ1-2; no firm D call. Trimming stripped 4 bases from V and 4 bases from J, with 25 bases between. The CDR3 covers 18 residues. From germline, CDR1 is SGHDN and CDR2 FVKESK. As DNA, the CDR3 is TGTGCCAGCAGCCCCGACCCAGTAAAAGGGCCCTGGGGCTATGGCTACACCTTC. This sequence encodes CASSPDPVKGPWGYGYTF.

This chain connects TRBV11-2 to TRBJ1-3; D gene unclear. V was trimmed by 1 base and J by 8 bases, leaving 9 bases between them. Germline loops: CDR1 SGHAT, CDR2 FQNNGV. The CDR3 loop spans 13 amino acids. As DNA, the CDR3 is TGTGCCAGCAGCTTAGTAGAAGGATACACCATATATTTT. Its translation is CASSLVEGYTIYF.

The chain couples TRBV5-6 to TRBJ1-1; unclear D gene. CDR3 size: 14 residues. V lost 3 bases and J 3 bases, leaving 12 bases between the germline ends. Germline CDR1 reads SGHDT; CDR2 reads YYEEEE. The CDR3, as DNA: TGTGCCAGCAGCTCAAAGACGAGTGACACTGAAGCTTTCTTT. Translated, it gives CASSSKTSDTEAFF.

This chain connects TRBV2 to TRBJ2-5, with D unresolved. V shed 8 bases and J shed 5 bases, with 15 bases lying between them. Germline V gene data show CDR1 as SNHLY and CDR2 as FYNNEI. The CDR3 spans 13 residues. CDR3 in amino acids: CASLVSVGETQYF. The CDR3 DNA follows: TGTGCCAGCCTCGTTTCGGTGGGGGAGACCCAGTACTTC.

This clone was found a few times. V usage is TRBV28 and J usage is TRBJ2-5, with D maybe TRBD2 (5 bases). In germline, CDR1 is MDHEN, CDR2 SYDVKM. Trimming took off 6 bases at V and 7 bases at J, with 12 bases between the two ends. CDR3 length equals 12 residues. CDR3 in DNA: TGTGCCAGCAGAACCGTTGGAGGGACCCAGTACTTC. Protein: CASRTVGGTQYF.

This chain links TRBV11-3 with TRBJ1-1; TRBD1 is a possible D gene (5 bases). CDR1 and CDR2 (germline): SGHNT, YENEEA. The CDR3 has 15 residues. Trimming pared 3 bases from V and 2 bases from J, leaving 13 bases between. The CDR3 is CASSLSGQGNTEAFF. The CDR3, as DNA: TGTGCCAGCAGCTTGTCCGGCCAGGGAAACACTGAAGCTTTCTTT.

The chain is built from TRBV9 and TRBJ1-3; D is possibly TRBD1 (5 bases). V was pared by 4 bases and J by 0 bases, with 14 bases between. The CDR3 totals 16 residues. CDR1 and CDR2 (germline): SGDLS, YYNGEE. This CDR3 is CASSRGGPNSGNTIYF. In DNA form, the CDR3 reads TGTGCCAGCAGCCGGGGCGGACCTAACTCTGGAAACACCATATATTTT. Based on the CDR3 plus reference TRBV9 and TRBJ1-3, the full variable domain is DSGVTQTPKHLITATGQRVTLRCSPRSGDLSVYWYQQSLDQGLQFLIQYYNGEERAKGNILERFSAQQFPDLHSELNLSSLELGDSALYFCASSRGGPNSGNTIYFGEGSWLTVV.

This clone was picked up one time. V gene TRBV6-5 combines with J gene TRBJ1-1; 8 positions agree with TRBD1. Per the germline V gene, CDR1 is MNHEY and CDR2 is SVGAGI. After removal of 0 bases from V and 5 bases from J, the junction contained 8 bases not matched to a gene. The CDR3 consists of 16 residues. CDR3 DNA sequence: TGTGCCAGCAGTTACTCGATAAGGGACAGGAGGACTGAAGCTTTCTTT. The encoded protein is CASSYSIRDRRTEAFF.

This clone was seen a single time. The chain has TRBV25-1 and TRBJ1-5, with a weak D call TRBD1 (5 bases). The germline V and J ends were trimmed by 6 bases and 5 bases, with 23 bases remaining between them. This CDR3 contains 17 residues. CDR1 and CDR2 from the germline V gene are MGHDK and SYGVNS. CDR3 protein: CASSPRGRTGGDQPQHF. In nucleotides, the CDR3 is TGTGCCAGCAGCCCCCGGGGACGGACGGGCGGCGATCAGCCCCAGCATTTT.

V usage is TRBV14 and J usage is TRBJ2-7; the D is unclear. V was pared by 1 base and J by 6 bases, with 7 bases between. CDR3 length: 12 amino acids. Per germline, CDR1 SGHDN and CDR2 FVKESK. The CDR3 reads CASSQVVGEQYF. CDR3 coding DNA: TGTGCCAGCAGCCAAGTCGTCGGCGAGCAGTACTTC.

This rearrangement joins TRBV25-1 to TRBJ1-5; the match to TRBD1 covers 9 bases. The germline gives CDR1 MGHDK, CDR2 SYGVNS. With V trimmed by 4 bases and J by 3 bases, 7 bases remained unmatched. CDR3 length: 16 amino acids. CDR3 nucleotides: TGTGCCAGCAGTGGTGGGACAGGGCAAACCAATCAGCCCCAGCATTTT. It is translated as CASSGGTGQTNQPQHF. The full variable domain, rest sourced from reference TRBV25-1 and TRBJ1-5, is EADIYQTPRYLVIGTGKKITLECSQTMGHDKMYWYQQDPGMELHLIHYSYGVNSTEKGDLSSESTVSRIRTEHFPLTLESARPSHTSQYLCASSGGTGQTNQPQHFGDGTRLSIL.

The V gene is TRBV5-6, the J gene TRBJ1-2; D gene uncertain. CDR1 SGHDT and CDR2 YYEEEE come from the germline V gene. V lost 4 bases and J lost 6, with 16 bases in between. CDR3 length equals 14 residues. The CDR3 protein is CASSAPLKWDGYTF. As DNA, the CDR3 is TGTGCCAGCAGCGCCCCATTAAAGTGGGATGGCTACACCTTC.

The rearrangement uses TRBV27 and TRBJ1-2, with 12 bases fitting TRBD1. The CDR3 has 18 amino acids. V trimming: 0 bases; J trimming: 8 bases; junction bases outside the gene matches: 13. The V gene's germline CDR1 is MNHEY and CDR2 SMNVEV (reference sequence). CDR3 DNA sequence: TGTGCCAGCAGTTTATCCCCGGGACAGGGGGCCTCCCTGACCGGCTACACCTTC. It translates to CASSLSPGQGASLTGYTF.

This clone was seen only once. The chain joins TRBV19 to TRBJ1-4; D possibly corresponds to TRBD1 (6 bases). Germline V gene data show CDR1 as LNHDA and CDR2 as SQIVND (reference sequence). The CDR3 length is 15 residues. V was cut by 3 bases and J by 7 bases, with 15 bases left in between. CDR3 protein: CASSILQGVGEKLFF. DNA for the CDR3: TGTGCCAGTAGTATTCTACAGGGAGTAGGTGAAAAACTGTTTTTT.

The CDR3 DNA reads TGTGCCAGCAGCTTCGAAAACAGGGACAGGAAGACCCAGTACTTC. Translating it yields CASSFENRDRKTQYF. The rearrangement uses TRBV5-4 and TRBJ2-5, with TRBD1 matching over 8 bases. Germline-derived CDR1 and CDR2 are SGHNT and YYREEE (reference sequence). J was trimmed by 6 bases and V by 2 bases; bases with no gene match: 9. There are 15 residues in the CDR3.

The CDR3 region is CASSLTQGTNYGYTF. The CDR3 DNA reads TGCGCCAGCAGCTTGACCCAGGGGACTAACTATGGCTACACCTTC. The J gene is TRBJ1-2, the V gene TRBV5-1; D might be TRBD1 (6 bases). Germline V lookup: CDR1 SGHRS, CDR2 YFSETQ. Trimming removed 1 base at V and 0 bases at J, with 10 bases between. The CDR3 is made up of 15 amino acids. Full variable domain (rest looked up from reference TRBV5-1 and TRBJ1-2): KAGVTQTPRYLIKTRGQQVTLSCSPISGHRSVSWYQQTPGQGLQFLFEYFSETQRNKGNFPGRFSGRQFSNSRSEMNVSTLELGDSALYLCASSLTQGTNYGYTFGSGTRLTVV.

J is TRBJ1-5 and V is TRBV6-4, with D perhaps matching TRBD1 (5 bases). The length of the CDR3 is 16 residues. Looked up from germline, CDR1 is MRHNA and CDR2 is SNTAGT. The V end was cut by 2 bases, the J end by 6 bases, with 17 bases between. The CDR3 DNA sequence: TGTGCCAGCAGTGACCTCCGGGACGTTCCGCGTCAGCCCCAGCATTTT. Translated, it gives CASSDLRDVPRQPQHF.

The chain links TRBV5-1 to TRBJ2-2; D gene unclear. The CDR3 totals 13 residues. Germline CDR1 is SGHRS and CDR2 is YFSETQ. Trimming shortened V by 5 bases and J by 2 bases, and 7 bases separated the two germline ends. The CDR3 sequence is CASSWGNTGELFF. As DNA, the CDR3 is TGCGCCAGCAGTTGGGGAAACACCGGGGAGCTGTTTTTT.

The CDR3 loop reads CASSLSRGTEQFF. DNA for the CDR3: TGTGCCAGCAGTTTATCGCGGGGGACAGAGCAGTTCTTC. V and J are TRBV27 and TRBJ2-1; possibly TRBD2 for D (7 bases). There are 13 residues in the CDR3. CDR1 and CDR2 (germline): MNHEY, SMNVEV (reference sequence). Trimming removed 0 bases at V and 10 bases at J, with 10 bases between.